Each of the 11 T cell receptor beta chains below was sequenced from the same sample in a study of T-cell reconstitution after alpha-beta-depleted transplantation in children. Preparation of the TCRbeta library was carried out with unique molecular identifiers. Using its own MiXCR run on the PCR reads, TCRdb lists one record per CDR3 protein. The sample shows more than 250,000 distinct CDR3 sequences, 9.9% of them seen only once. Sequencing used PBMCs from the stem cell graft donor, obtained from the stem cell graft. The receptors originated from a human donor who donated a stem cell graft to a child with SCID.

In its sample, this clonotype was seen a few times. The DNA of the CDR3 is TGTGCCAGCAGCTGGGAGATATCGCAGTATTTT. Its protein product is CASSWEISQYF. The rearrangement links TRBV11-1 to TRBJ2-3; D possibly corresponds to TRBD2 (5 bases). Germline CDR1 is SGHAT and CDR2 is FQDESV (reference sequence). CDR3 length: 11 residues. V was trimmed by 4 bases and J by 10 bases, leaving 9 bases between them.

This clonotype came up many times. The chain employs TRBV5-5 and TRBJ1-1; D is possibly TRBD1 (6 bases). Trimming cost V 2 bases and J 4 bases, with 15 bases left between them. The CDR3 covers 15 residues. CDR1 is SGHKS, CDR2 YYEKEE, per germline (reference sequence). The CDR3 loop is CASSFAQGLATEAFF. The CDR3 coding sequence is TGTGCCAGCAGCTTTGCTCAGGGGCTGGCCACTGAAGCTTTCTTT.

The chain has TRBV20-1 and TRBJ1-6; TRBD1 agrees at 8 bases. The ends lost 3 bases at V and 10 bases at J; junction bases unmatched: 14. CDR1 DFQATT and CDR2 SNEGSKA come from the germline V gene (reference sequence). This CDR3 spans 16 amino acids. In nucleotides, the CDR3 is TGCAGTGCTAGGGGGGGAGCCGGGACAGGAGGCTCACCCCTCCACTTT. Its translation is CSARGGAGTGGSPLHF.

This clonotype was seen ten or more times. The V and J genes are TRBV12-3 or TRBV12-4 and TRBJ2-2; weak D call: TRBD2 (5 bases). Trimming removed 7 bases at V and 4 bases at J, with 10 bases between. The CDR3 length is 13 residues. The CDR3 reads CASTPGVTGELFF. CDR3 nucleotides: TGTGCCAGCACCCCCGGGGTCACCGGGGAGCTGTTTTTT.

In this sample, this clonotype turned up a few times. The chain has TRBV12-3 or TRBV12-4 and TRBJ2-7; D gene ambiguous. Trimming took off 3 bases at V and 2 bases at J, with 14 bases between the two ends. The CDR3 consists of 15 residues. The CDR3 here is CASSFPGRFAYEQYF. The CDR3 region has the DNA TGTGCCAGCAGTTTCCCCGGTCGATTCGCCTACGAGCAGTACTTC.

The chain has TRBV20-1 and TRBJ2-7, with 7 bases aligning to TRBD2. The junction had 11 bases not matched to a gene; V was cut back by 7 bases and J by 2 bases. The CDR3 covers 14 residues. Per the germline V gene, CDR1 is DFQATT and CDR2 is SNEGSKA (reference sequence). CDR3 in amino acids: CSDAQRGVTYEQYF. Here the CDR3 DNA reads TGCAGTGATGCCCAGCGGGGCGTAACCTACGAGCAGTACTTC.

This clonotype appeared a few times. This chain connects TRBV20-1 to TRBJ2-5; 9 nucleotides match TRBD2. Trimming removed 3 bases from V and 5 bases from J; junction bases left unmatched: 7. The CDR3 is made up of 14 amino acids. CDR1 and CDR2 from the germline V gene are DFQATT and SNEGSKA (reference sequence). The CDR3 region is CSARKVAGVETQYF. The CDR3 coding sequence is TGCAGTGCTAGGAAGGTAGCGGGGGTGGAGACCCAGTACTTC.

The rearrangement joins TRBV12-3 or TRBV12-4 to TRBJ1-4, with a tentative D call TRBD1 (5 bases). V was shortened by 0 bases and J by 11 bases, with 10 bases between the two germline ends. This CDR3 contains 13 residues. The CDR3 spells CASSLALGLKLFF. The CDR3 coding sequence is TGTGCCAGCAGTTTAGCTTTGGGACTTAAACTGTTTTTT.

The chain couples TRBV20-1 to TRBJ2-7; TRBD2 agrees at 7 bases. The CDR3 extends over 14 amino acids. Germline V lookup: CDR1 DFQATT, CDR2 SNEGSKA (reference sequence). V lost 2 bases to trimming and J lost 5 bases; unmatched junction nucleotides: 9. Here the CDR3 reads CSARPRGREHEQYF. In DNA form, the CDR3 reads TGCAGTGCTAGACCCCGAGGGAGGGAACACGAGCAGTACTTC.

This chain joins TRBV4-1 and TRBJ2-2, with TRBD1 matching over 8 bases. CDR3 length equals 16 residues. Germline V lookup: CDR1 MGHRA, CDR2 YSYEKL. The V gene end was trimmed by 0 bases and the J gene end by 3 bases; junction bases not matched to a gene: 3. CDR3 nucleotide sequence: TGCGCCAGCAGCCAAGAACAACAGGGGGACACCGGGGAGCTGTTTTTT. Its translation is CASSQEQQGDTGELFF.

The sample holds a few counts of this clonotype. The CDR3 loop reads CASSSRYRETQYF. In DNA, the CDR3 is TGTGCCAGCAGCTCCCGTTATCGGGAGACCCAGTACTTC. J is TRBJ2-5 and V is TRBV7-6; D gene ambiguous. The length of the CDR3 is 13 residues. Germline CDR1 SGHVS, CDR2 FNYEAQ. V lost 4 bases and J 5 bases, leaving 11 bases between the germline ends.